The following is a TCR beta chain sequence with its context. The CDR3 is cut off 3 residues early in the read; its end comes from the germline J gene. Profiled with immunoSEQ multiplex PCR; TCRdb holds only in-frame clones, not every one. This sample contains about 20,000 clones. The V gene's germline CDR1 is KGHSH and CDR2 LQKENI. The CDR3 length is 15 residues. The data stem from a study of T cells in women clearing cervical HPV infection. The sequence came from a woman between 18 and 70 years old with a cervical HPV16 infection that either progressed to CIN3+ or cleared (not recorded which). The rearrangement joins TRBV18 to TRBJ1-2; TRBD1 agrees at 9 bases. The sequenced material came from blood buffy coat. CDR3 bases read: TGTGCCAGCTCCGCCCGACAGGGGGGCTCAGATACC. Translated: CASSARQGGSDT. The whole CDR3 sequence is CASSARQGGSDTYTF.